This record covers a single TCR beta chain. The target antigen is unknown. V lost 1 base, J lost 5 bases, and 11 bases lay in between. The V gene's germline CDR1 is SEHNR and CDR2 FQNEAQ (reference sequence). The CDR3 totals 15 residues. This specimen comes from a study of cytomegalovirus exposure and HLA in healthy donors. Study-wide results and caveats: Sequencing probably produced one cluster of sequence variants that were highly shared.

In the PCR, 60 Vbeta and 13 Jbeta primers were used. Some clones are missing from TCRdb's copy, which holds only in-frame ones; the method was immunoSEQ multiplex PCR. The sample includes about 200,000 clones, about 88% of them seen just once. The rearrangement joins TRBV7-9 to TRBJ2-2; D perhaps matches TRBD1 (8 bases). The sequence derives from a woman between 25 and 40 years old in good health and CMV-seronegative. Sequenced material: PBMCs. CDR3 amino acids: CASSLEQGGTGELFF. CDR3 in DNA: TGTGCCAGCAGCTTAGAACAGGGGGGGACCGGGGAGCTGTTTTTT.